The text below deals with one TCR beta chain. Its cognate antigen is unknown. The data were taken from a study of vaccination effects on CD4 cells after COVID-19. Study details: The median interval between the second dose and post-vaccine sampling was 72 days. Study-wide findings and caveats: Both infection-induced and vaccine-induced clones contracted markedly at late post-vaccination timepoints. Just 1 of 255 vaccine-induced clones in healthy recipients was cross-reactive.

Only in-frame clones appear in the TCRdb table, and some are missing; sequencing was by immunoSEQ multiplex PCR. The sample contains about 59,000 clones, around 80% of which appear only once. Antigen-specific CD4+ T cells were expanded with viral peptide pools in the ViraFEST assay before sequencing. Isolation of CD4+ T cells took place after less than twelve days of culture. Two-dose BNT162b2 or mRNA-1273 vaccination was given to participants. Peptides at roughly 10 ug/ml and IL-2 at around 9.3 IU/ml were added to 1.5 million to 2 million PBMC per well. This TCR was recovered from a human donor who received a COVID-19 vaccine. Sample: CD4+ T cells from PBMCs cultured with HCoV-OC43 spike peptides, taken after COVID-19 vaccination. Subset meaning: HCoV-OC43 spike overlapping peptide pool stimulation.

CDR3 amino acids: CASSIHRETTEAFF. The CDR3 DNA is TGTGCCAGCAGTATTCACAGGGAAACCACTGAAGCTTTCTTT. V is TRBV6-5 and J is TRBJ1-1, with D tentatively TRBD1 (6 bases). Between the trimmed V and J ends, which lost 5 bases and 4 bases, there was a span of 14 bases. Germline CDR1 is MNHEY and CDR2 is SVGAGI. The CDR3 loop spans 14 amino acids.